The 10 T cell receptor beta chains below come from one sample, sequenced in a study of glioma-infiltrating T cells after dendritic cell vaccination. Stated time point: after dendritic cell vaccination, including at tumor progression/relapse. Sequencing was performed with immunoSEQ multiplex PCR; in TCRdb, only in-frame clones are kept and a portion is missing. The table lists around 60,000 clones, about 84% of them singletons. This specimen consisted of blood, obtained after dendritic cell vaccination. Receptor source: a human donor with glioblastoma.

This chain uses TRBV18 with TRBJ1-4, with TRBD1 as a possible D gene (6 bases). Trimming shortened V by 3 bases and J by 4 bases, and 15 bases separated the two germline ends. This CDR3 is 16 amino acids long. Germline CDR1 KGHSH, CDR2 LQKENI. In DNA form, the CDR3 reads TGTGCCAGCTCACCTAATCGCGAACAGGGTAATGAAAAACTGTTTTTT. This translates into CASSPNREQGNEKLFF.

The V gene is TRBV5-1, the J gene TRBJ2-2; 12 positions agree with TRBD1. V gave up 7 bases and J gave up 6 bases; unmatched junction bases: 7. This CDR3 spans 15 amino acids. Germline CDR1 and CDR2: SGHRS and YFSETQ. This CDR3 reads CASHGTGGAAGELFF. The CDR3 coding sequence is TGCGCCAGCCATGGGACAGGGGGCGCAGCCGGGGAGCTGTTTTTT.

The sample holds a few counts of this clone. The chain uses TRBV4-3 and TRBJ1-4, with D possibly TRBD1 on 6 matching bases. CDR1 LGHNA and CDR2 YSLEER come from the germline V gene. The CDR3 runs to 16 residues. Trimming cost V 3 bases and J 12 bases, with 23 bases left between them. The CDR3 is CASSQATGDPVRELFF. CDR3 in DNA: TGCGCCAGCAGCCAGGCGACAGGAGACCCTGTACGGGAACTGTTTTTT.

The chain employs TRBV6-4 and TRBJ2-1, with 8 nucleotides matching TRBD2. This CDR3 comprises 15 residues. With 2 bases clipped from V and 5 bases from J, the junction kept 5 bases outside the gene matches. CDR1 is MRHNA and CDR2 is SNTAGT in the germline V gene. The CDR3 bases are TGTGCCAGCAGTGACGCAGCGGGGGACCACAATGAGCAGTTCTTC. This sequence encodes CASSDAAGDHNEQFF.

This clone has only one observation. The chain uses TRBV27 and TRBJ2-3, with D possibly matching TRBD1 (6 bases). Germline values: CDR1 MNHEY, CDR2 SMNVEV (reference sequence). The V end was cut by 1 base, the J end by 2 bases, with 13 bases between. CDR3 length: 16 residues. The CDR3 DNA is TGTGCCAGCAGTTTATTCGGACAGCCAGTCACAGATACGCAGTATTTT. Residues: CASSLFGQPVTDTQYF.

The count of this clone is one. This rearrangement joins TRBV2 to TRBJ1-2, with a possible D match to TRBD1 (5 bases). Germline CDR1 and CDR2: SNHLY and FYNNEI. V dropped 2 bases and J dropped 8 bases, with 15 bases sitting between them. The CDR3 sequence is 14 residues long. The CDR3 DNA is TGTGCCAGCAGTGAAAAGGGACTCCCGTTGGGCTACACCTTC. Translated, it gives CASSEKGLPLGYTF.

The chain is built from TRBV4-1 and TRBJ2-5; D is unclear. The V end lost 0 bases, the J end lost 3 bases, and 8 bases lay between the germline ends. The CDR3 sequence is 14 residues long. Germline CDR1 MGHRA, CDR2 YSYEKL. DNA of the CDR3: TGCGCCAGCAGCCAAGAGATGAGTGAAGAGACCCAGTACTTC. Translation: CASSQEMSEETQYF.

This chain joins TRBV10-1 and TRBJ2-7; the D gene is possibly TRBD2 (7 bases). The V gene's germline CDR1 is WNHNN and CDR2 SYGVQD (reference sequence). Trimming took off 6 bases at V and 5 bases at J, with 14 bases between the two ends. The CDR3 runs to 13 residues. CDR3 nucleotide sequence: TGCGCCAGCAGGGGGGGGACAATCGACGAGCAGTACTTC. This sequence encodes CASRGGTIDEQYF.

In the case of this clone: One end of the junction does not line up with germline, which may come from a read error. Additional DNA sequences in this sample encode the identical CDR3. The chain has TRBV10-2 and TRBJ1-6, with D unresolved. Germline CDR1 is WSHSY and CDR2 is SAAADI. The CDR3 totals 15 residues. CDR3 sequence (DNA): TGCGCCAGCAAAACAGAGAGCTCCTATAATTCCCCCCTCCACTTT. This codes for CASKTESSYNSPLHF.

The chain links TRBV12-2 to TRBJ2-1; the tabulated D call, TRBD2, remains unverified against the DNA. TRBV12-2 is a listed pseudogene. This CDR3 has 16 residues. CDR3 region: CASRLLTSGYYNEQFF. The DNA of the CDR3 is TGTGCAAGTCGCTTGTTGACTAGCGGATACTACAATGAGCAGTTCTTC.